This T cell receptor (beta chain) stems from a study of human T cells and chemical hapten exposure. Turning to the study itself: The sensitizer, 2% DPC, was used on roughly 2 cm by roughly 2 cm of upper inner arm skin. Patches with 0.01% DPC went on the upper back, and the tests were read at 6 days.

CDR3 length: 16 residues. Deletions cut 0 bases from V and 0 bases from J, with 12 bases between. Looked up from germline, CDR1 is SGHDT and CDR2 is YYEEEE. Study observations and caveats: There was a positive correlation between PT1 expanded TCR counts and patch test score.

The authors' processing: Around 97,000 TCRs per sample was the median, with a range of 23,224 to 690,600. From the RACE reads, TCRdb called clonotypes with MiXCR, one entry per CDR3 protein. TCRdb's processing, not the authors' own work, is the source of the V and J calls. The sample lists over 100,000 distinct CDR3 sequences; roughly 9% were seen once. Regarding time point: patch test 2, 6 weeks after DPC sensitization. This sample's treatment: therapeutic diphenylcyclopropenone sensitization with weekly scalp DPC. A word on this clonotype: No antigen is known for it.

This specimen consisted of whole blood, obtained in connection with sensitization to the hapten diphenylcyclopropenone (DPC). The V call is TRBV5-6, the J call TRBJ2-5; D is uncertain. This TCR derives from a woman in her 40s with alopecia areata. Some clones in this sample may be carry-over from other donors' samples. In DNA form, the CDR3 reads TGTGCCAGCAGCTTGGTGGCAGCCGCCTACCAAGAGACCCAGTACTTC. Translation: CASSLVAAAYQETQYF. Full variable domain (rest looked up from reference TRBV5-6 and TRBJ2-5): DAGVTQSPTHLIKTRGQQVTLRCSPKSGHDTVSWYQQALGQGPQFIFQYYEEEERQRGNFPDRFSGHQFPNYSSELNVNALLLGDSALYLCASSLVAAAYQETQYFGPGTRLLVL.